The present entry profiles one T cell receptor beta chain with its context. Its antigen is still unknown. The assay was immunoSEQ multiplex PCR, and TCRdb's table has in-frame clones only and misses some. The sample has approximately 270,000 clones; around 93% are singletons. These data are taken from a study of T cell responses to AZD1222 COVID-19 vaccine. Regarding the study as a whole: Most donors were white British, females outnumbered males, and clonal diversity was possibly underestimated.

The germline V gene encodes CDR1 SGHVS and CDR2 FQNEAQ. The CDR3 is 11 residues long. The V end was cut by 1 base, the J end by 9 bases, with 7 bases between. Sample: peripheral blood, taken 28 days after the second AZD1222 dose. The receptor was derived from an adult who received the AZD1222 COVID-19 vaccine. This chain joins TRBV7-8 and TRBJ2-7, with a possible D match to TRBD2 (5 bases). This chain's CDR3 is CASSLESGQYF. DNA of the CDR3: TGTGCCAGCAGCTTAGAGAGCGGGCAGTACTTC.